The T cell receptor beta chain described here comes from a study of blood T cell repertoires in COVID-19. Study-level information: In each case, the material was cDNA or gDNA derived from T cells, B-cell-depleted T cells, or PBMCs.

Unmatched junction bases numbered 4, after V lost 3 bases and J lost 3 bases. The germline CDR1 and CDR2 sequences are SGHRS and YFSETQ. This CDR3 spans 16 amino acids. In the original processing: Amplification from reference gene primers served as the basis for estimated nucleated cell counts. Using immunoSEQ multiplex PCR, the repertoire was profiled, and TCRdb retains in-frame clones only, with some absent. D and trimming come from the DNA, and the V and J calls and clone size come from that table. The profile shows under 250,000 clones, roughly 83% of them singletons. The rearrangement uses TRBV5-1 and TRBJ2-3; 13 bases fit TRBD2. Sequenced: peripheral blood. The sequence came from a woman in her seventies with active or convalescent COVID-19. The DNA for the CDR3 is TGCGCCAGCAGCTCACTAGCGGGGGGGAGTACAGATACGCAGTATTTT. Amino acid sequence: CASSSLAGGSTDTQYF.